The 22 T cell receptor beta chains below all came from one sample that was sequenced in a study of control samples from healthy donors and cancer patients. Profiled with immunoSEQ multiplex PCR; TCRdb holds only in-frame clones, not every one. The table lists more than 65,000 clones, 83% of them singletons, with around 14% in the top ten. Sequenced: blood. These receptors were obtained from a man aged 60 to 75 in good health.

The V gene is TRBV5-4, the J gene TRBJ2-1; 11 bases map to TRBD2. Germline CDR1 SGHNT, CDR2 YYREEE (reference sequence). V shed 10 bases and J 0 bases; nucleotides not matched to a gene: 9. The CDR3 spans 16 residues. The CDR3 DNA sequence: TGTGCCTTGGAGACTAGCGGGGCCAGCTCCTACAATGAGCAGTTCTTC. Its translation: CALETSGASSYNEQFF.

This chain uses TRBV6-5 with TRBJ2-1; D is undetermined. The V and J ends lost 4 bases and 0 bases respectively, with 10 bases between them. Germline V gene lookup returns CDR1 MNHEY and CDR2 SVGAGI. The CDR3 sequence is 15 residues long. CDR3 amino acids: CASSLSVNSYNEQFF. The CDR3 DNA reads TGTGCCAGCAGTTTGAGCGTAAACTCCTACAATGAGCAGTTCTTC.

The chain has TRBV30 and TRBJ2-2; D is unresolved. Per germline, CDR1 GTSNPN and CDR2 SVGIG (reference sequence). The CDR3 runs 14 residues. The V end was cut by 0 bases, the J end by 4 bases, with 9 bases between. CDR3 loop: CAWSVLSTTGELFF. The CDR3, as DNA: TGTGCCTGGAGTGTACTGTCCACCACCGGGGAGCTGTTTTTT.

V is TRBV5-4 and J is TRBJ1-2; D ambiguous. CDR3 length: 15 amino acids. V was trimmed by 0 bases and J by 1 base, leaving 10 bases between them. Germline CDR1 and CDR2: SGHNT and YYREEE (reference sequence). This CDR3 is CASSLVRTLNYGYTF. DNA for the CDR3: TGTGCCAGCAGCTTGGTTCGAACCCTTAACTATGGCTACACCTTC.

V gene TRBV28 combines with J gene TRBJ1-4, with 8 positions matching TRBD1. Germline V gene sequence: CDR1 MDHEN, CDR2 SYDVKM. The length of the CDR3 is 15 residues. Trimming took 3 bases from V and 5 from J; bases not matched to a gene: 5. The DNA for the CDR3 is TGTGCCAGCAGTTTGGCAGGGGGCGTGAATGAAAAACTGTTTTTT. It translates to CASSLAGGVNEKLFF.

This chain uses TRBV7-6 with TRBJ2-7; D not certain. Trimming left V 4 bases short and J 4 bases short, with 17 bases between. CDR3 length equals 15 residues. The germline CDR1 and CDR2 sequences are SGHVS and FNYEAQ. The CDR3 protein is CASSSNNAGPYEQYF. For the CDR3, the DNA is TGTGCCAGCAGCTCAAACAACGCCGGACCTTACGAGCAGTACTTC.

The rearrangement uses TRBV12-3 or TRBV12-4 and TRBJ2-5, with D hard to call. V was pared by 1 base and J by 3 bases, with 6 bases between. There are 13 residues in the CDR3. The CDR3, as DNA: TGTGCCAGCAGTTTAGGGCTAGAAGAGACCCAGTACTTC. It specifies CASSLGLEETQYF.

This clone is a singleton in its sample. V gene TRBV24-1 combines with J gene TRBJ2-2; D perhaps matches TRBD1 (6 bases). V lost 3 bases and J 1 base, leaving 11 bases between the germline ends. There are 16 residues in the CDR3. Germline V gene lookup returns CDR1 KGHDR and CDR2 SFDVKD. The CDR3 DNA is TGTGCCACCAGTGATACAGGGATGGGGAACACCGGGGAGCTGTTTTTT. Residues: CATSDTGMGNTGELFF.

The chain combines TRBV6-1 with TRBJ2-4, with a tentative D call TRBD2 (5 bases). CDR3 size: 13 residues. V was trimmed by 1 base and J by 6 bases, leaving 7 bases between them. Germline assignment: CDR1 MNHNS and CDR2 SASEGT. CDR3 nucleotides: TGTGCCAGCAGTGAAGTACTAGTAAACATTCAGTACTTC. Its protein product is CASSEVLVNIQYF.

V is TRBV5-6 and J is TRBJ2-2; D unresolved. Germline V CDR1 and CDR2: SGHDT, YYEEEE. V lost 3 bases and J lost 5, with 5 bases in between. CDR3 length: 12 amino acids. The CDR3 DNA sequence: TGTGCCAGCAGCTCAACTACCGGGGAGCTGTTTTTT. Protein sequence: CASSSTTGELFF.

The J gene is TRBJ1-1, the V gene TRBV28; D remains ambiguous. The germline CDR1 and CDR2 sequences are MDHEN and SYDVKM. V gave up 5 bases and J gave up 9 bases, with 19 bases separating them. This CDR3 is built from 14 residues. The chain's CDR3 is CASSGEWEALKAFF. The CDR3 coding sequence is TGTGCCAGCAGTGGGGAGTGGGAGGCGCTTAAAGCTTTCTTT.

The rearrangement uses TRBV7-8 and TRBJ2-2; tentatively, D is TRBD2 (6 bases). The CDR3 runs to 15 residues. From germline, CDR1 is SGHVS and CDR2 FQNEAQ. With 2 bases removed from V and 1 base from J, the gap between germline ends came to 8 bases. The CDR3 nucleotides read TGTGCCAGCAGCTTAACGGGAGTGAACACCGGGGAGCTGTTTTTT. Its protein product is CASSLTGVNTGELFF. Variable domain in full (rest from reference TRBV7-8 and TRBJ2-2): GAGVSQSPRYKVAKRGQDVALRCDPISGHVSLFWYQQALGQGPEFLTYFQNEAQLDKSGLPSDRFFAERPEGSVSTLKIQRTQQEDSAVYLCASSLTGVNTGELFFGEGSRLTVL.

The chain joins TRBV5-4 to TRBJ2-2; 7 positions agree with TRBD2. This CDR3 is 16 amino acids long. Per the germline V gene, CDR1 is SGHNT and CDR2 is YYREEE (reference sequence). Losses at the gene ends were 4 bases for V and 7 bases for J; bases not matched to a gene: 13. CDR3 sequence reads: CASSQPGEGLSGELFF. The CDR3 bases are TGTGCCAGCAGCCAACCCGGGGAGGGCCTGAGCGGGGAGCTGTTTTTT.

This clone was counted once. The J gene is TRBJ1-1, the V gene TRBV7-2; perhaps TRBD1 as D (5 bases). CDR3 size: 13 residues. V was cut by 0 bases and J by 7 bases, with 9 bases left in between. CDR1 is SGHTA and CDR2 is FQGNSA in the germline V gene. CDR3 residues: CASSLAWTSEAFF. The DNA for the CDR3 is TGTGCCAGCAGCTTAGCCTGGACAAGTGAAGCTTTCTTT. The entire variable domain, with the rest obtained from reference TRBV7-2 and TRBJ1-1, is as follows: GAGVSQSPSNKVTEKGKDVELRCDPISGHTALYWYRQSLGQGLEFLIYFQGNSAPDKSGLPSDRFSAERTGGSVSTLTIQRTQQEDSAVYLCASSLAWTSEAFFGQGTRLTVV.

This rearrangement joins TRBV4-1 to TRBJ2-2; 7 nucleotides match TRBD2. Looked up from germline, CDR1 is MGHRA and CDR2 is YSYEKL. The CDR3 runs 17 residues. J lost 12 bases, V lost 0 bases, and 16 bases had no gene match. CDR3 nucleotide sequence: TGCGCCAGCAGCCAAGATTCAGCGGGGCCTGGAGGTATGAAGCTGTTTTTT. Protein product: CASSQDSAGPGGMKLFF.

Only a few counts were recorded for this clone. This sequence joins TRBV19 and TRBJ1-5, with 9 bases identical to TRBD1. This CDR3 region has 14 residues. Germline assignment: CDR1 LNHDA and CDR2 SQIVND (reference sequence). Trimming at V came to 3 bases and at J to 6 bases, leaving 3 bases not matched to a gene. The CDR3, as DNA: TGTGCCAGTAGTATGAGGGACAGGGTTCAGCCCCAGCATTTT. Translated: CASSMRDRVQPQHF.

For this clone: The same CDR3 arises from other DNA sequences in this sample as well. The chain employs TRBV29-1 and TRBJ2-1; possible D gene TRBD1, 6 bases. CDR1 and CDR2 (germline): SQVTM, ANQGSEA. Trimming left V 3 bases short and J 7 bases short, with 7 bases between. The CDR3 loop spans 11 amino acids. DNA of the CDR3: TGCAGCGTTGAGACAGGTAATGAGCAGTTCTTC. It specifies CSVETGNEQFF.

This chain connects TRBV29-1 to TRBJ1-4; D is unresolved. The CDR3 is 13 residues long. The V and J ends lost 8 bases and 0 bases respectively, with 10 bases between them. The V gene's germline CDR1 is SQVTM and CDR2 ANQGSEA. The CDR3 spells CSFQLATNEKLFF. The CDR3 bases are TGCAGCTTCCAGTTGGCAACTAATGAAAAACTGTTTTTT.

This chain links TRBV7-3 with TRBJ1-1; 7 bases agree with TRBD1. This CDR3 comprises 13 residues. With 5 bases clipped from V and 1 base from J, the junction kept 1 base outside the gene matches. Germline V gene sequence: CDR1 SGHTA, CDR2 FQGTGA. The CDR3 loop is CASSRDRNTEAFF. The CDR3 nucleotides are TGTGCCAGCAGCCGGGACAGGAACACTGAAGCTTTCTTT.

The genes are TRBV6-5 and TRBJ2-7; 7 bases line up with TRBD1. J was trimmed by 5 bases and V by 6 bases; bases with no gene match: 7. The V gene's germline CDR1 is MNHEY and CDR2 SVGAGI. This CDR3 is 13 amino acids long. For the CDR3, the DNA is TGTGCCAGCAGATTAGACAGGGCCCACGAGCAGTACTTC. This encodes CASRLDRAHEQYF.

This clone has just a few counts. The V gene is TRBV28, the J gene TRBJ1-5; D gene ambiguous. Germline assignment: CDR1 MDHEN and CDR2 SYDVKM. V was pared by 4 bases and J by 2 bases, with 9 bases between. This CDR3 has 14 residues. This chain's CDR3 is CASSSPWGNQPQHF. In nucleotides, the CDR3 is TGTGCCAGCAGTTCCCCATGGGGCAATCAGCCCCAGCATTTT.

This clone has a handful of counts. The V call is TRBV7-3, the J call TRBJ2-1; possible D gene TRBD2, 6 bases. Trimming took 5 bases from V and 0 from J, leaving 14 bases between them. There are 16 residues in the CDR3. CDR1 is SGHTA and CDR2 is FQGTGA in the germline V gene. The CDR3 region has the DNA TGTGCCAGCAGCGCCCAAGGCGGGATCTCCTACAATGAGCAGTTCTTC. It codes for CASSAQGGISYNEQFF.